This TCR beta chain stems from a study of human T cells and chemical hapten exposure. TCRdb called the RACE reads again in MiXCR, with one record for every CDR3 protein. The sample has 65,000 to 95,000 distinct CDR3 sequences; 6.6% are singletons. This clonotype has a handful of counts. Time point in this sample: patch test 2, 6 weeks after DPC sensitization. Indicated treatment: therapeutic diphenylcyclopropenone sensitization with weekly scalp DPC. This clonotype was sampled from a woman in her thirties with alopecia areata. Some clones in this sample may be carry-over from other donors' samples. The sample in question was whole blood, obtained in connection with sensitization to the hapten diphenylcyclopropenone (DPC).

The CDR3 DNA reads TGTGCCAGCAGCCAAGCCGGGGCGGATCAGCCCCAGCATTTT. Amino acids: CASSQAGADQPQHF. V is TRBV3-1 and J is TRBJ1-5; tentatively, D is TRBD1 (5 bases). The germline gives CDR1 LGHDT, CDR2 YNNKEL (reference sequence). V lost 1 base, J lost 5 bases, and 9 bases lay in between. The CDR3 runs 14 residues.